This TCR beta chain appears in the sequencing data of a study of blood T cell repertoires in COVID-19. As for the study in general: Both acute and convalescent COVID-19 samples were obtained from the United States, Italy and Spain. T cells, B-cell-depleted T cells, or PBMCs supplied cDNA or gDNA.

The CDR3 spans 14 residues. CDR1 and CDR2 (germline): MNHEY, SMNVEV (reference sequence). V lost 6 bases and J lost 3; bases outside the gene matches: 4. Cohort assignment relied on participant-reported clinical history. Recovery among Cohort 3 donors was established by two negative PCRs, clearance, or symptom resolution. Profiling relied on immunoSEQ multiplex PCR, and the TCRdb table lists in-frame clones only, not all of them. Among 400,000 or so clones listed, roughly nine tenths were seen once. This clone appeared a few times. This rearrangement joins TRBV27 to TRBJ2-7, with 11 bases lining up with TRBD1. The sequence was collected from a man aged 30 to 45 who had recovered from COVID-19. Sequencing was carried out using PBMCs or T cells enriched from blood (not recorded which). This CDR3 reads CASRRTGGVYEQYF. The CDR3 region has the DNA TGTGCCAGCAGGCGGACAGGGGGCGTCTACGAGCAGTACTTC.